The 8 T cell receptor beta chains presented below share a single source sample, sequenced in a study of cytomegalovirus exposure and HLA in healthy donors. 13 Jbeta primers and 60 Vbeta primers were used for the PCR. Sequencing used immunoSEQ multiplex PCR; TCRdb keeps in-frame clones, though not all of them. In the table there are about 160,000 clones, roughly 80% of which are singletons. Sequencing was done on a sample of PBMCs. The receptors here all came from a man aged 50-60 years in good health and CMV-seropositive.

This clone showed up just a few times. This sample includes further DNA sequences coding for the same CDR3. The rearrangement links TRBV6-1 to TRBJ1-1, with D maybe TRBD1 (6 bases). Looked up from germline, CDR1 is MNHNS and CDR2 is SASEGT. The CDR3 is 13 residues long. The V gene lost 6 bases and the J gene lost 1 base, with 9 bases spanning the gap. CDR3 DNA sequence: TGTGCCAGCAGGCTGACAGGGAACACTGAAGCTTTCTTT. This encodes CASRLTGNTEAFF.

V is TRBV6-5 and J is TRBJ1-2, with D hard to call. V lost 4 bases and J 1 base, leaving 13 bases between the germline ends. CDR3 length: 15 amino acids. Germline lookup yields CDR1 MNHEY and CDR2 SVGAGI. CDR3 nucleotide sequence: TGTGCCAGCAGTTCGACCGGGATCGGTAACTATGGCTACACCTTC. Protein sequence: CASSSTGIGNYGYTF.

The V gene is TRBV25-1, the J gene TRBJ1-6; D unresolved. The CDR3 runs to 14 residues. Germline loops: CDR1 MGHDK, CDR2 SYGVNS. The V end lost 5 bases, the J end lost 9 bases, and 14 bases lay between the germline ends. As DNA, the CDR3 is TGTGCCAGCAGTCAAGGAGAGAGTGGTTCACCCCTCCACTTT. Translation gives CASSQGESGSPLHF.

This chain connects TRBV6-5 to TRBJ2-2; no definite D call. Germline CDR1 MNHEY, CDR2 SVGAGI. Trimming stripped 7 bases from V and 5 bases from J, with 11 bases between. This CDR3 is built from 13 residues. The CDR3 nucleotides read TGTGCCAGCACTTCTCCCCGGACCGGGGAGCTGTTTTTT. Its protein product is CASTSPRTGELFF.

The chain employs TRBV5-1 and TRBJ2-7, with TRBD2 identical over 9 bases. This CDR3 has 15 residues. With V trimmed by 4 bases and J by 7 bases, 12 bases remained unmatched. CDR1 is SGHRS and CDR2 is YFSETQ in the germline V gene. The CDR3, as DNA: TGCGCCAGCAGCCACCGCCTGGGACTAGCAGGGGAGCAGTACTTC. Translation gives CASSHRLGLAGEQYF.

V and J are TRBV6-5 and TRBJ1-6; D remains unclear. The CDR3 contains 16 residues. The germline V and J ends were trimmed by 2 bases and 6 bases, with 14 bases remaining between them. Germline V gene data show CDR1 as MNHEY and CDR2 as SVGAGI. CDR3 nucleotide sequence: TGTGCCAGCAGTTACCATCCGGCGGATCTTAATTCACCCCTCCACTTT. The encoded protein is CASSYHPADLNSPLHF.

This chain's CDR3 is CSADRVGYTF. CDR3 DNA: TGCAGCGCCGACAGGGTTGGCTACACCTTC. This rearrangement joins TRBV29-1 to TRBJ1-2, with 7 bases matching TRBD1. The junction had 3 bases not matched to a gene; V was cut back by 7 bases and J by 7 bases. CDR1 and CDR2 from the germline V gene are SQVTM and ANQGSEA. This CDR3 comprises 10 residues. The whole variable domain, filled in from reference TRBV29-1 and TRBJ1-2, reads SAVISQKPSRDICQRGTSLTIQCQVDSQVTMMFWYRQQPGQSLTLIATANQGSEATYESGFVIDKFPISRPNLTFSTLTVSNMSPEDSSIYLCSADRVGYTFGSGTRLTVV.

The gene calls are TRBV11-2 and TRBJ2-4; D is undetermined. The germline V and J ends were trimmed by 8 bases and 0 bases, with 8 bases remaining between them. The CDR3 totals 13 residues. Germline V gene sequence: CDR1 SGHAT, CDR2 FQNNGV. CDR3 nucleotide sequence: TGTGCCAGCCGTTCCCTAGCCAAAAACATTCAGTACTTC. Amino acids: CASRSLAKNIQYF.